Listed below are T cell receptor beta chains from one sample, sequenced in a study of shared clonotypes between healthy human individuals. The method was immunoSEQ multiplex PCR; TCRdb's version includes in-frame clones alone and lacks a portion of them. The sample contains 300,000 to 350,000 clones, roughly 80% of which appear only once. Material for sequencing was memory CD4+ T cells sorted from blood. Receptor source: a man aged 25 to 40 in good health. Both conserved end residues are part of each CDR3. Each record gives: clone size, D gene, J gene, V gene, CDR3 DNA, CDR3 protein. A D gene is named only where the DNA matches it firmly. Only some rows state a clone size, as once, few, many or a class for expanded clones.

-	TRBD2	TRBJ2-3	TRBV2	TGTGCCAGCAGTGCTAGCGGACCAGATACGCAGTATTTT	CASSASGPDTQYF
once	-	TRBJ2-2	TRBV6-6	TGTGCCAGCCAGGATGTCTCCCATTTTAGCACCGGGGAGCTGTTTTTT	CASQDVSHFSTGELFF
-	-	TRBJ1-1	TRBV27	TGTGCCAGCAGTTTAGGTTCGGCACTCTCAAGGAACACTGAAGCTTTCTTT	CASSLGSALSRNTEAFF
-	-	TRBJ2-7	TRBV7-9	TGTGCCAGCAGCAGAATACAGGGCAATGAGCAGTACTTC	CASSRIQGNEQYF
-	-	TRBJ1-1	TRBV4-2	TGTGCCAGCAGCCACGGGGCGATGAACACTGAAGCTTTCTTT	CASSHGAMNTEAFF
-	TRBD2	TRBJ2-7	TRBV7-2	TGTGCCAGCAGCTTAGAAGCGGGAGTGATGTACGAGCAGTACTTC	CASSLEAGVMYEQYF
-	-	TRBJ2-1	TRBV29-1	TGCAGCCTCCTGGCGGAGCAGTTCTTC	CSLLAEQFF
-	-	TRBJ2-3	TRBV27	TGTGCCAGCAGTTTATCTTTTATTACAGATACGCAGTATTTT	CASSLSFITDTQYF
-	-	TRBJ2-5	TRBV4-3	TGCGCCAGCAGCCAGACAGGGACTCCGCAGGAGACCCAGTACTTC	CASSQTGTPQETQYF
many	-	TRBJ2-3	TRBV6-6	TGTGCCAGCAGTTACGTCGGGACTAGCACAGATACGCAGTATTTT	CASSYVGTSTDTQYF
few	-	TRBJ2-1	TRBV7-8	TGTGCCAGCACCCTCGACCTGGGTCCGCATAACCCCCCGAATGAGCAGTTCTTC	CASTLDLGPHNPPNEQFF
-	TRBD1	TRBJ2-7	TRBV5-1	TGCGCCAGCAGCCTCGGACAGGGGCAATGGCAGTACTTC	CASSLGQGQWQYF
-	TRBD1	TRBJ1-5	TRBV27	TGTGCCAGCAGTTTAAGGGGGCGATGGGATCAGCCCCAGCATTTT	CASSLRGRWDQPQHF
-	-	TRBJ2-1	TRBV28	TGTGCCAGCAGTTTACTAGACGGGAACTGGAATGAGCAGTTCTTC	CASSLLDGNWNEQFF
-	-	TRBJ1-3	TRBV30	TGTGCCTGGAGTTTGGGGAGCTCTGGAAACACCATATATTTT	CAWSLGSSGNTIYF
-	-	TRBJ2-3	TRBV10-3	TGTGCCATCAGTGTTGGGGCTAGCGTGGATACGCAGTATTTT	CAISVGASVDTQYF
-	-	TRBJ1-5	TRBV4-1	TGCGCCAGCAGAGGTGTGGGACCCAATCAGCCCCAGCATTTT	CASRGVGPNQPQHF
few	TRBD1	TRBJ2-5	TRBV10-2	TGCGCCAGCAACTCACAGGGGAAAGAGACCCAGTACTTC	CASNSQGKETQYF
-	TRBD1	TRBJ1-2	TRBV29-1	TGCAGCGTTACGGGACAGGGGTACAGCTACACCTTC	CSVTGQGYSYTF
-	-	TRBJ2-2	TRBV7-2	TGTGCCAGCAGCTTAGTCGGGGCTCCCGGGGAGCTGTTTTTT	CASSLVGAPGELFF
-	TRBD1	TRBJ2-3	TRBV19	TGTGCCAGTAGTATGGGGACAGGGAGCACAGATACGCAGTATTTT	CASSMGTGSTDTQYF
-	-	TRBJ1-3	TRBV7-2	TGTGCCAGCAGCTTATTCTCCTCTGGAAACACCATATATTTT	CASSLFSSGNTIYF
-	TRBD2	TRBJ2-2	TRBV14	TGTGCCAGCAGCCAAGAATGGCTAGCGGGGGACACCGGGGAGCTGTTTTTT	CASSQEWLAGDTGELFF
once	TRBD2	TRBJ2-7	TRBV15	TGTGCCACCAGCAGAGAGGGACTAGCGGGAGGGTACGAGCAGTACTTC	CATSREGLAGGYEQYF
once	-	TRBJ2-1	TRBV29-1	TGCAGCGTCGGGTACGACAATGAGCAGTTCTTC	CSVGYDNEQFF
-	-	TRBJ1-1	TRBV2	TGTGCCAGCAGAAGAGAAATGAACACTGAAGCTTTCTTT	CASRREMNTEAFF
-	-	TRBJ1-5	TRBV6-5	TGTGCCAGCAGTTTAAGGGGAATTAGCAATCAGCCCCAGCATTTT	CASSLRGISNQPQHF
-	-	TRBJ2-1	TRBV7-7	TGTGCTAGCAGCTTGAATTTGGGACTGGGGGCCTACAATGAGCAGTTCTTC	CASSLNLGLGAYNEQFF
-	TRBD2	TRBJ2-1	TRBV11-2	TGTGCCAGCAGCTCGAGCGCTCTAGCGGGAGGGAGGCAGTTCTTC	CASSSSALAGGRQFF
-	-	TRBJ1-2	TRBV6-1	TGTGCCAGCTTACCGGACAGAGTACTCTATGGCTACACCTTC	CASLPDRVLYGYTF
-	TRBD1	TRBJ1-5	TRBV6-1	TGTGCCAGCAGTGAAGGACAGGGACAGCCCCAGCATTTT	CASSEGQGQPQHF
-	-	TRBJ2-5	TRBV2	TGTGCCAGCAGTCCTGGACAGAAAGAGACCCAGTACTTC	CASSPGQKETQYF
many	-	TRBJ2-7	TRBV19	TGTGCCAGTAGCCGGGACAACTCCTACGAGCAGTACTTC	CASSRDNSYEQYF
-	TRBD2	TRBJ2-1	TRBV11-2	TGTGCCAGCAGCGTCCCTCTAGCGGGGGAATACAATGAGCAGTTCTTC	CASSVPLAGEYNEQFF
once	-	TRBJ1-2	TRBV19	TGTGCCAGTAGTATCTTGGGTTTGGGCACTACGGAAGACTATGGCTACACCTTC	CASSILGLGTTEDYGYTF
-	-	TRBJ2-7	TRBV20-1	TGCAGTGCCTCAACGCCTTACGAGCAGTACTTC	CSASTPYEQYF
-	TRBD2	TRBJ2-7	TRBV18	TGTGCCAGCTCACCATGGACTAGCGGCTCCTACGAGCAGTACTTC	CASSPWTSGSYEQYF
-	TRBD2	TRBJ2-2	TRBV6-1	TGTGCCAGCAGTGCCCTAGCGGGAGTGCGCACCGGGGAGCTGTTTTTT	CASSALAGVRTGELFF
-	-	TRBJ2-7	TRBV29-1	TGCAGCGTTGTGGTCTTCGAGCAGTACTTC	CSVVVFEQYF
-	-	TRBJ2-7	TRBV29-1	TGCAGCGTTCTCGGAGAAAGTTACGAGCAGTACTTC	CSVLGESYEQYF
-	TRBD2	TRBJ2-1	TRBV11-1	TGTGCCAGCAGCTTAGGACTTAGGACTAGCGGGATTACTGAGCAGTTCTTC	CASSLGLRTSGITEQFF
-	-	TRBJ1-1	TRBV18	TGTGCCAGCTCTCCCACCTCGGGGGCCACTGAAGCTTTCTTT	CASSPTSGATEAFF
-	-	TRBJ2-2	TRBV10-3	TGTGCCATCAGTGAGCCCGGGAGAGGCACCGGGGAGCTGTTTTTT	CAISEPGRGTGELFF
-	-	TRBJ2-7	TRBV11-2	TGTGCCAGCAGCCACGGTTACTACGAGCAGTACTTC	CASSHGYYEQYF
-	TRBD2	TRBJ2-7	TRBV7-2	TGTGCCAGCAGCTTAACTGCGACGGGAGGTACCTACGAGCAGTACTTC	CASSLTATGGTYEQYF
-	-	TRBJ2-1	TRBV14	TGTGCCAGCAGCCTCTACCTTCTGTCCGGGTACAATGAGCAGTTCTTC	CASSLYLLSGYNEQFF